Listed here are 13 T cell receptor beta chains from one sample, sequenced in a study of follicular helper T cells after annual influenza vaccination. Here immunoSEQ multiplex PCR was the method, and the copy in TCRdb shows in-frame clones only, minus some. The sample includes roughly 10,000 clones, around 79% of them seen just once. Here the sequenced sample was CXCR5- memory CD4+ T cells sorted from blood, taken 6 weeks after influenza vaccination. The receptors originated from an adult who received the influenza vaccine.

The chain combines TRBV7-2 with TRBJ1-3, with D unresolved. Trimming cost V 5 bases and J 4 bases, with 15 bases left between them. CDR1 is SGHTA and CDR2 is FQGNSA in the germline V gene. The CDR3 has 15 residues. CDR3 region: CASSLNWARGNTIYF. CDR3 bases: TGTGCCAGCAGCCTGAATTGGGCGCGCGGAAACACCATATATTTT.

This clone has just a few counts. The CDR3 reads CASSPTREQYF. For the CDR3, the DNA is TGTGCCAGCTCACCAACCCGGGAGCAGTACTTC. The V gene is TRBV18, the J gene TRBJ2-7; D is unclear. The CDR3 spans 11 residues. Germline CDR1 is KGHSH and CDR2 is LQKENI. With 2 bases removed from V and 7 bases from J, the gap between germline ends came to 6 bases.

The V and J genes are TRBV4-1 and TRBJ2-3; D is perhaps TRBD1 (5 bases). The CDR3 is 16 amino acids. Germline-derived CDR1 and CDR2 are MGHRA and YSYEKL. Trimming pared 1 base from V and 0 bases from J, leaving 11 bases between. The CDR3 region is CASSQGRAGSTDTQYF. As DNA, the CDR3 is TGCGCCAGCAGCCAAGGCCGTGCAGGGAGCACAGATACGCAGTATTTT.

This chain joins TRBV9 and TRBJ2-6, with a tentative D call TRBD1 (7 bases). CDR3 length equals 19 residues. From germline, CDR1 is SGDLS and CDR2 YYNGEE. V was clipped by 3 bases and J by 2 bases, with 21 bases between them. The CDR3 is CASSARLDRRGTGANVLTF. The CDR3 bases are TGTGCCAGCAGCGCAAGATTGGACAGGAGGGGGACTGGGGCCAACGTCCTGACTTTC. Together with reference TRBV9 and TRBJ2-6, the CDR3 gives the full variable domain: DSGVTQTPKHLITATGQRVTLRCSPRSGDLSVYWYQQSLDQGLQFLIQYYNGEERAKGNILERFSAQQFPDLHSELNLSSLELGDSALYFCASSARLDRRGTGANVLTFGAGSRLTVL.

The chain is built from TRBV6-5 and TRBJ2-7; 11 bases agree with TRBD1. This CDR3 is built from 14 residues. With V trimmed by 5 bases and J by 4 bases, 4 bases remained unmatched. The germline V gene has CDR1 MNHEY and CDR2 SVGAGI. DNA of the CDR3: TGTGCCAGCAGTGGGGACAGGGGGGCATACGAGCAGTACTTC. Translation: CASSGDRGAYEQYF.

CDR3 in DNA: TGCGCCAGCAGTCAATCGGTCCTGGTCGGAAGAACCACAGATACGCAGTATTTT. As protein: CASSQSVLVGRTTDTQYF. The rearrangement joins TRBV23-1 to TRBJ2-3; D call uncertain. TRBV23-1 has ORF status, its function being uncertain. The CDR3 consists of 18 residues. With 0 bases removed from V and 2 bases from J, the gap between germline ends came to 18 bases.

This clone was counted only a few times. The chain recombines TRBV5-4 with TRBJ2-3; 9 nucleotides match TRBD2. Germline V gene sequence: CDR1 SGHNT, CDR2 YYREEE (reference sequence). V lost 4 bases and J lost 2; bases outside the gene matches: 5. CDR3 length equals 15 residues. CDR3 sequence: CASSPGTSPTDTQYF. CDR3 in DNA: TGTGCCAGCAGCCCTGGGACTAGCCCCACAGATACGCAGTATTTT.

Only a few counts were recorded for this clone. The chain is built from TRBV4-2 and TRBJ1-5; D unresolved. Trimming cost V 0 bases and J 1 base, with 4 bases left between them. The CDR3 runs 14 residues. CDR1 is LGHNA, CDR2 YNFKEQ, per germline. The CDR3 here is CASSQDDSNQPQHF. Here the CDR3 DNA reads TGTGCCAGCAGCCAAGATGACAGCAATCAGCCCCAGCATTTT.

Only a few counts were recorded for this clone. The chain employs TRBV7-2 and TRBJ2-7; 14 nucleotides agree with TRBD2. Germline CDR1 reads SGHTA; CDR2 reads FQGNSA. V dropped 5 bases and J dropped 7; count of bases not matched to a gene: 10. The CDR3 extends over 16 amino acids. The CDR3, as DNA: TGTGCCAGCAGCCGACTGGGACTAGCGGGGGCGGGGGAGCAGTACTTC. This gives the protein CASSRLGLAGAGEQYF.

This clone is a singleton in its sample. A junction boundary mismatches the germline segment, possibly from a read error. The rearrangement links TRBV7-7 to TRBJ2-3, with TRBD2 matching over 12 bases. CDR1 and CDR2 from the germline V gene are SSHAT and FNYEAQ (reference sequence). CDR3 length equals 14 residues. The CDR3 region has the DNA TGTGCTAGCAGCCGACTAGCGGGGGTTGATACGCAGTATTTT. This translates into CASSRLAGVDTQYF. Variable domain in full (rest from reference TRBV7-7 and TRBJ2-3): GAGVSQSPRYKVTKRGQDVTLRCDPISSHATLYWYQQALGQGPEFLTYFNYEAQPDKSGLPSDRFSAERPEGSISTLTIQRTEQRDSAMYRCASSRLAGVDTQYFGPGTRLTVL.

This clone was detected a few times. This chain uses TRBV5-5 with TRBJ2-7, with TRBD2 matching 12 bases. Per germline, CDR1 SGHKS and CDR2 YYEKEE (reference sequence). V lost 5 bases to trimming and J lost 7 bases; unmatched junction nucleotides: 7. This CDR3 has 14 residues. The CDR3 here is CASRSSGGALEQYF. CDR3 DNA: TGTGCCAGCAGATCTAGCGGGGGGGCGCTTGAGCAGTACTTC.

The V and J genes are TRBV13 and TRBJ1-3; no reliable D call. The CDR3 totals 12 residues. Germline V lookup: CDR1 PRHDT, CDR2 FYEKMQ (reference sequence). V was clipped by 6 bases and J by 0 bases, with 3 bases between them. CDR3 protein: CASRNSGNTIYF. The CDR3 DNA reads TGTGCCAGCAGGAACTCTGGAAACACCATATATTTT.

This clone has more than one count but fewer than ten. This rearrangement joins TRBV19 to TRBJ1-5; TRBD1 aligns across 7 bases. Germline V gene lookup returns CDR1 LNHDA and CDR2 SQIVND (reference sequence). The CDR3 totals 14 residues. Losses at the gene ends were 8 bases for V and 8 bases for J; bases not matched to a gene: 12. The CDR3 is CASVEQGSNKPQHF. CDR3 DNA sequence: TGTGCCAGTGTCGAACAGGGGTCGAACAAGCCCCAGCATTTT.